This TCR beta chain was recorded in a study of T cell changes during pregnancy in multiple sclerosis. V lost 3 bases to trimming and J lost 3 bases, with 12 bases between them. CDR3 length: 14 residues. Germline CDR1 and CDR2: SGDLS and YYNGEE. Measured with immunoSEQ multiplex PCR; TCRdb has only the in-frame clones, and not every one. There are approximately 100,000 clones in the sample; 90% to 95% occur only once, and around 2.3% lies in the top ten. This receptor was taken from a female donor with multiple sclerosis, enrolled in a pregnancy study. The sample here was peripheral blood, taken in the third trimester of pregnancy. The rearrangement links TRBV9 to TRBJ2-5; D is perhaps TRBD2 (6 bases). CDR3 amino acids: CASSGGRREETQYF. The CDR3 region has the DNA TGTGCCAGCAGCGGGGGACGGAGGGAAGAGACCCAGTACTTC.